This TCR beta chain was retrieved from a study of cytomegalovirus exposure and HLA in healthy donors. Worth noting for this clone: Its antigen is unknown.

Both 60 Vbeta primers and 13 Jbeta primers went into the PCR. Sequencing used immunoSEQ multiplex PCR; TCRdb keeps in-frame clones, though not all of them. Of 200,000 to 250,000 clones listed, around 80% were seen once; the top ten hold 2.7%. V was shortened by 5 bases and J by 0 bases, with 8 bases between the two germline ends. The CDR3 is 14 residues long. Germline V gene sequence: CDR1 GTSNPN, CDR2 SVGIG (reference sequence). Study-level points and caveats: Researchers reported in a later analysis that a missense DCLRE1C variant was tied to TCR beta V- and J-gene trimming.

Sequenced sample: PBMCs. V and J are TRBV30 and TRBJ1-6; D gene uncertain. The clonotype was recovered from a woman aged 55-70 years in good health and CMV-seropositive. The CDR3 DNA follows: TGTGCCTGGTGCCGGGACTCCTATAATTCACCCCTCCACTTT. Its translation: CAWCRDSYNSPLHF.